This record looks at one T cell receptor (beta chain) sequence and its context. Measured with immunoSEQ multiplex PCR; TCRdb has only the in-frame clones, and not every one. The table lists around 870 clones, around nine tenths of them singletons. The data derive from a study of chemoradiotherapy in HPV16-positive cancers. Repertoires were sampled repeatedly during chemoradiotherapy. Germline V gives CDR1 SGHVS, CDR2 FQNEAQ. The CDR3 is 12 amino acids. Trimming removed 0 bases at V and 5 bases at J, with 4 bases between. The TCR was taken from a human donor with HPV-associated anogenital cancer. The J gene is TRBJ2-5, the V gene TRBV7-8; D gene ambiguous. Specimen: tumor tissue, collected from a patient who underwent chemoradiotherapy. The CDR3 sequence is CASSLARETQYF. DNA for the CDR3: TGTGCCAGCAGCTTAGCGCGGGAGACCCAGTACTTC.